This entry lists 29 T cell receptor beta chains sequenced from one sample in a study of molecular identifiers for immune sequencing clone quantification. TCRdb called the PCR reads again in MiXCR, with one record for every CDR3 protein. Seen here are about 630,000 distinct CDR3 sequences, 25% observed once, and the top ten hold around 0.78%. What was sequenced was naive CD8+ T cells from blood, with Jurkat cell RNA spiked in. As for subset: FACS-sorted CD8+CD4-CCR7+CD45RA+ naive T cells. The receptors were gathered from a human donor in good health. Some libraries in this study had Jurkat cell RNA spiked in.

This chain links TRBV20-1 with TRBJ2-5; 7 bases line up with TRBD1. V trimming: 5 bases; J trimming: 6 bases; junction bases outside the gene matches: 9. This CDR3 is 13 amino acids long. Germline V gene lookup returns CDR1 DFQATT and CDR2 SNEGSKA (reference sequence). The chain's CDR3 is CSAGDSFGKTQYF. CDR3 nucleotide sequence: TGCAGTGCTGGGGACAGTTTCGGAAAGACCCAGTACTTC.

This clonotype was detected a few times. The chain couples TRBV27 to TRBJ2-3, with 12 bases fitting TRBD2. Looked up from germline, CDR1 is MNHEY and CDR2 is SMNVEV (reference sequence). Trimming removed 5 bases from V and 2 bases from J; junction bases left unmatched: 8. CDR3 length: 17 residues. The CDR3 region has the DNA TGTGCCAGCAGTCCCACCGGGACTAGCGGGTACACAGATACGCAGTATTTT. It encodes CASSPTGTSGYTDTQYF.

This clonotype was recorded at least ten times. V is TRBV4-1 and J is TRBJ2-7; D might be TRBD1 (6 bases). The CDR3 has 15 amino acids. The V and J ends lost 4 bases and 2 bases respectively, with 15 bases between them. In germline, CDR1 is MGHRA, CDR2 YSYEKL. CDR3 in DNA: TGCGCCAGCAGCCGCCAAACAGGGACGGCCTACGAGCAGTACTTC. Translation: CASSRQTGTAYEQYF.

The chain links TRBV7-9 to TRBJ2-7; TRBD1 or TRBD2 may be the D gene (7 bases each). Germline V gene sequence: CDR1 SEHNR, CDR2 FQNEAQ (reference sequence). CDR3 length equals 16 residues. V lost 0 bases and J 2 bases, leaving 14 bases between the germline ends. The chain's CDR3 is CASSLAGGGQPYEQYF. The CDR3 bases are TGTGCCAGCAGCTTAGCAGGGGGGGGACAGCCCTACGAGCAGTACTTC.

This clonotype was observed at least ten times. V is TRBV29-1 and J is TRBJ1-3; D call uncertain. The CDR3 covers 13 residues. Per the germline V gene, CDR1 is SQVTM and CDR2 is ANQGSEA. The V and J ends lost 3 bases and 1 base respectively, with 7 bases between them. The CDR3 spells CSVDTESGNTIYF. DNA of the CDR3: TGCAGCGTTGATACCGAGTCTGGAAACACCATATATTTT.

This clonotype was picked up a small number of times. The chain recombines TRBV6-2 or TRBV6-3 with TRBJ2-1; 7 nucleotides line up with TRBD2. This CDR3 contains 16 residues. V was clipped by 4 bases and J by 10 bases; unmatched bases: 16. CDR1 is MNHEY, CDR2 SVGEGT, per germline. For the CDR3, the DNA is TGTGCCAGCAGTTGGAAACCGGGACTACCTAATTGGGAGCAGTTCTTC. Translation gives CASSWKPGLPNWEQFF.

The chain couples TRBV11-2 to TRBJ2-7; D is uncertain. V was pared by 0 bases and J by 2 bases, with 8 bases between. CDR1 and CDR2 from the germline V gene are SGHAT and FQNNGV. The CDR3 is 14 amino acids. This CDR3 reads CASSLDKSTYEQYF. The CDR3 bases are TGTGCCAGCAGCTTAGATAAGAGCACCTACGAGCAGTACTTC. The full variable domain, rest sourced from reference TRBV11-2 and TRBJ2-7, is EAGVAQSPRYKIIEKRQSVAFWCNPISGHATLYWYQQILGQGPKLLIQFQNNGVVDDSQLPKDRFSAERLKGVDSTLKIQPAKLEDSAVYLCASSLDKSTYEQYFGPGTRLTVT.

About this clonotype: A single base separates this from a much larger clone, so it may be a read error. The rearrangement joins TRBV2 to TRBJ1-1; D is uncertain. Trimming pared 7 bases from V and 5 bases from J, leaving 17 bases between. Per the germline V gene, CDR1 is SNHLY and CDR2 is FYNNEI. The CDR3 is made up of 14 amino acids. In DNA form, the CDR3 reads TGTGCCAGCATGAACGGACTGGGGAGGACTGAAGCTTTCTTT. Protein product: CASMNGLGRTEAFF.

Worth noting for this clonotype: This may stem from a read error, because a much larger clone lies one nucleotide away. CDR3 nucleotide sequence: TGCGCCAGTAGTTTCATAGGACCACCGGATTCACCCCTCCACTTT. Its protein product is CASSFIGPPDSPLHF. The chain uses TRBV4-1 and TRBJ1-6; D is unclear. The CDR3 has 15 residues. The ends were cut back, 9 bases at V and 8 bases at J, with 20 bases in the middle. Germline CDR1 MGHRA, CDR2 YSYEKL.

This clonotype was seen at least ten times. This chain uses TRBV7-9 with TRBJ2-3; D is perhaps TRBD1 (6 bases). The V and J ends lost 2 bases and 1 base respectively, with 13 bases between them. CDR3 length: 16 amino acids. CDR1 and CDR2 from the germline V gene are SEHNR and FQNEAQ (reference sequence). CDR3 sequence: CASSLLGAGRTDTQYF. CDR3 nucleotide sequence: TGTGCCAGCAGCTTATTGGGGGCAGGGCGCACAGATACGCAGTATTTT.

This clonotype occurred a few times. The chain combines TRBV19 with TRBJ1-1; D perhaps matches TRBD1 (5 bases). Trimming removed 3 bases from V and 8 bases from J, with 13 bases in between. This CDR3 is built from 13 residues. Germline V lookup: CDR1 LNHDA, CDR2 SQIVND (reference sequence). CDR3 DNA sequence: TGTGCCAGTAGTATTATCGGGGGATTAGAAGCTTTCTTT. It translates to CASSIIGGLEAFF.

The CDR3 DNA follows: TGTGCCACCAGTGATTTCAGGGCCAACACCGGGGAGCTGTTTTTT. Translated: CATSDFRANTGELFF. The gene calls are TRBV24-1 and TRBJ2-2; D might be TRBD1 (5 bases). Germline CDR1 reads KGHDR; CDR2 reads SFDVKD. Trimming removed 1 base from V and 2 bases from J, with 7 bases in between. The CDR3 is made up of 15 amino acids.

The gene calls are TRBV7-9 and TRBJ2-7, with 8 bases identical to TRBD1. With V trimmed by 5 bases and J by 4 bases, 4 bases remained unmatched. Germline V gene sequence: CDR1 SEHNR, CDR2 FQNEAQ (reference sequence). This CDR3 is built from 13 residues. This CDR3 reads CASSQDREYEQYF. The CDR3 DNA follows: TGTGCCAGCAGCCAGGACAGGGAATACGAGCAGTACTTC.

Note on this clonotype: One end of the junction does not line up with germline, which may come from a read error. The J gene is TRBJ2-1, the V gene TRBV5-6; 7 bases align to TRBD2. The CDR3 extends over 16 amino acids. CDR1 and CDR2 from the germline V gene are SGHDT and YYEEEE. The CDR3 region is CASSWGGTFSHNEQSF. The CDR3 DNA reads as TGTGCCAGCAGCTGGGGGGGAACGTTCTCCCACAATGAGCAGTCCTTC.

This clonotype was counted a few times. The chain has TRBV9 and TRBJ2-5; TRBD1 or TRBD2 may be the D gene (5 bases each). CDR1 and CDR2 (germline): SGDLS, YYNGEE. V lost 1 base to trimming and J lost 3 bases, with 13 bases between them. This CDR3 region has 15 residues. The CDR3: CASSVWDLPEETQYF. The CDR3 DNA reads TGTGCCAGCAGCGTATGGGACCTCCCGGAAGAGACCCAGTACTTC. Combining the CDR3 with reference TRBV9 and TRBJ2-5 gives the whole variable domain DSGVTQTPKHLITATGQRVTLRCSPRSGDLSVYWYQQSLDQGLQFLIQYYNGEERAKGNILERFSAQQFPDLHSELNLSSLELGDSALYFCASSVWDLPEETQYFGPGTRLLVL.

This clonotype was seen a few times. V gene TRBV9 combines with J gene TRBJ1-5; a weak D match, TRBD1 (6 bases). Germline V CDR1 and CDR2: SGDLS, YYNGEE. Trimming removed 0 bases at V and 3 bases at J, with 13 bases between. The CDR3 sequence is 16 residues long. The CDR3 DNA reads as TGTGCCAGCAGCGTAGATGGGGGGGCCCCCAATCAGCCCCAGCATTTT. Translated, it gives CASSVDGGAPNQPQHF.

J is TRBJ2-3 and V is TRBV30; D possibly corresponds to TRBD1 (6 bases). The ends were cut back, 3 bases at V and 0 bases at J, with 10 bases in the middle. The CDR3 runs 14 residues. Germline CDR1 GTSNPN, CDR2 SVGIG (reference sequence). The CDR3 bases are TGTGCCTGGAGGTGGCAGGGGAGCACAGATACGCAGTATTTT. This sequence encodes CAWRWQGSTDTQYF.

The rearrangement uses TRBV7-8 and TRBJ1-5; 9 bases match TRBD1. Germline CDR1 SGHVS, CDR2 FQNEAQ. There are 19 residues in the CDR3. The V and J ends lost 2 bases and 2 bases, in that order; junction bases with no gene match: 13. The CDR3 nucleotides read TGTGCCAGCAGCTTACTCCGGGACAGGGTACTATATGGCAATCAGCCCCAGCATTTT. Encoded protein: CASSLLRDRVLYGNQPQHF.

This clonotype showed up many times. The chain joins TRBV12-3 or TRBV12-4 to TRBJ2-4, with D hard to call. CDR3 length equals 15 residues. The V gene lost 7 bases and the J gene lost 1 base, with 14 bases spanning the gap. The CDR3 region has the DNA TGTGCCAGCACCGTAGGTTACCTTGCCAAAAACATTCAGTACTTC. Translation gives CASTVGYLAKNIQYF.

This clonotype appeared a few times. This rearrangement joins TRBV27 to TRBJ2-2; D is unclear. Trimming left V 0 bases short and J 1 base short, with 6 bases between. Germline V gives CDR1 MNHEY, CDR2 SMNVEV (reference sequence). The length of the CDR3 is 15 residues. The CDR3 region is CASSLSPRNTGELFF. The CDR3 region has the DNA TGTGCCAGCAGTTTATCCCCCAGGAACACCGGGGAGCTGTTTTTT.

The chain uses TRBV7-9 and TRBJ1-2; 9 positions agree with TRBD1. In germline, CDR1 is SEHNR, CDR2 FQNEAQ (reference sequence). Germline trimming cut 5 bases from V and 3 bases from J; bases unmatched to any gene: 7. The CDR3 covers 15 residues. The CDR3 here is CASSDGTGLYYGYTF. CDR3 coding DNA: TGTGCCAGCAGCGATGGGACAGGGCTGTACTATGGCTACACCTTC.

Comments on this clonotype: At one boundary the junction diverges from the germline segment, which might be a read error. V and J are TRBV4-2 and TRBJ1-1; no clear D gene. The CDR3 covers 15 residues. Germline assignment: CDR1 LGHNA and CDR2 YNFKEQ. The CDR3 nucleotides read TGTGCCAGCAGCCAAGAATTCAGTCAGAACACTGAATCTTTCTTT. Translation: CASSQEFSQNTESFF.

This clonotype was observed a single time. Being one base from a much bigger clone, this may be a read error. This rearrangement joins TRBV16 to TRBJ1-1, with D perhaps matching TRBD1 (5 bases). The CDR3 consists of 15 residues. Germline CDR1 and CDR2: KGHSY and FQNENV. The CDR3 DNA sequence: TGTACCAGCAGCCAAGTGGCGTCAGGGCGAACTGAAGCTTTCTTT. It codes for CTSSQVASGRTEAFF.

The J gene is TRBJ2-2, the V gene TRBV13; D perhaps matches TRBD1 (5 bases). CDR1 and CDR2 (germline): PRHDT, FYEKMQ (reference sequence). The CDR3 extends over 16 amino acids. Trimming left V 4 bases short and J 1 base short, with 13 bases between. CDR3 region: CASSSIGHRNTGELFF. CDR3 in DNA: TGTGCCAGCAGCTCGATAGGACACAGGAACACCGGGGAGCTGTTTTTT. The variable domain in full, completed from reference TRBV13 and TRBJ2-2, reads AAGVIQSPRHLIKEKRETATLKCYPIPRHDTVYWYQQGPGQDPQFLISFYEKMQSDKGSIPDRFSAQQFSDYHSELNMSSLELGDSALYFCASSSIGHRNTGELFFGEGSRLTVL.

With respect to this clonotype: This sequence may be a read error, since a much larger clone differs from it by one base. The chain employs TRBV7-2 and TRBJ1-1, with 7 bases aligning to TRBD1. Per germline, CDR1 SGHTA and CDR2 FQGNSA. This CDR3 is built from 12 residues. CDR3 nucleotides: TGTGCCAGCGGACAGGCCAGCACTGAAGCTCTCTTT. The encoded protein is CASGQASTEALF.

A few counts support this clonotype. The chain has TRBV27 and TRBJ2-2; D is possibly TRBD2 (6 bases). This CDR3 comprises 15 residues. V was pared by 6 bases and J by 1 base, with 12 bases between. Germline values: CDR1 MNHEY, CDR2 SMNVEV (reference sequence). CDR3 sequence: CASRKEGQNTGELFF. As DNA, the CDR3 is TGTGCCAGCAGGAAGGAGGGCCAGAACACCGGGGAGCTGTTTTTT.

A few counts support this clonotype. V is TRBV12-3 or TRBV12-4 and J is TRBJ2-2, with a tentative D call TRBD1 (5 bases). This CDR3 is built from 12 residues. V dropped 7 bases and J dropped 7 bases, with 10 bases sitting between them. CDR3 coding DNA: TGTGCCAGCACTCAGGGTATCGGGGAGCTGTTTTTT. Translating gives CASTQGIGELFF.

J is TRBJ2-1 and V is TRBV7-9; possibly TRBD1 for D (6 bases). The CDR3 is 14 amino acids. V lost 5 bases, J lost 12 bases, and 20 bases lay in between. Germline V gene sequence: CDR1 SEHNR, CDR2 FQNEAQ (reference sequence). The CDR3 loop is CASSQGSGADGQFF. The CDR3 DNA is TGTGCCAGCAGCCAAGGGTCAGGGGCGGATGGGCAGTTCTTC.

Details on this clonotype: Given the absence of the conserved phenylalanine or tryptophan at the CDR3 end, a read error is likely. The rearrangement joins TRBV7-9 to TRBJ1-1; no definite D call. Trimming removed 4 bases at V and 7 bases at J, with 7 bases between. Germline assignment: CDR1 SEHNR and CDR2 FQNEAQ (reference sequence). The CDR3 consists of 11 residues. The CDR3: CASSSYSEAFS. CDR3 nucleotide sequence: TGTGCCAGCAGCTCCTATAGTGAAGCTTTCTCT.